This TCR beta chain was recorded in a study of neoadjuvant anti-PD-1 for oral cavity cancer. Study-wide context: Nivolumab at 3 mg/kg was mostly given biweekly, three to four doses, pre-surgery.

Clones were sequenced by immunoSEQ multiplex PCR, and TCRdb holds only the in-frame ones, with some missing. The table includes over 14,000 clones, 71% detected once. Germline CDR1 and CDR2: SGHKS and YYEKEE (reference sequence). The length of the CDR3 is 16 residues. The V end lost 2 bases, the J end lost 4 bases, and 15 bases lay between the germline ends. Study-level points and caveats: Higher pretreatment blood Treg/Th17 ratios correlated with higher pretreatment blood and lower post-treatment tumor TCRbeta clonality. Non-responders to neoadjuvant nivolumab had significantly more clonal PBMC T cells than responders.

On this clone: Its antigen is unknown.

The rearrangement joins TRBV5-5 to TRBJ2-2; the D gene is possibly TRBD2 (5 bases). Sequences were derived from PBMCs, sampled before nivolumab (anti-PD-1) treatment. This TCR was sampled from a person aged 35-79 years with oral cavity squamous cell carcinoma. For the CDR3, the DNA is TGTGCCAGCAGCTTCAGGCTAGCAGGTCTCACCGGGGAGCTGTTTTTT. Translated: CASSFRLAGLTGELFF.